The subject of this entry is one T cell receptor beta chain. The data originate from a study of blood T cell repertoires in COVID-19. The overall study: Specimens from acute and convalescent COVID-19 originated in the United States, Italy and Spain. From T cells, B-cell-depleted T cells, or PBMCs came the material, which was cDNA or gDNA.

Methods used by the authors: Reference gene primer amplification in the assay estimated nucleated cell counts. Profiled with immunoSEQ multiplex PCR; TCRdb holds only in-frame clones, not every one. The DNA gave D and trimming, while V, J and clone size come from that table. The repertoire includes roughly 280,000 clones, around 90% of them detected once, and around 2% sits in the top ten. V lost 3 bases to trimming and J lost 1 base; unmatched junction nucleotides: 10. CDR1 is LGHDT, CDR2 YNNKEL, per germline (reference sequence). The CDR3 loop spans 20 amino acids. The sequenced sample consisted of peripheral blood. The sequence was collected from a man aged 45-60 years with acute or convalescent COVID-19. This rearrangement joins TRBV3-1 (or the pseudogene TRBV3-2) to TRBJ2-2; 14 positions match TRBD2. The CDR3, as DNA: TGTGCCAGCAGCCACCCCACCGGGACTAGCGGGGGCAGGAACACCGGGGAGCTGTTTTTT. This gives the protein CASSHPTGTSGGRNTGELFF.